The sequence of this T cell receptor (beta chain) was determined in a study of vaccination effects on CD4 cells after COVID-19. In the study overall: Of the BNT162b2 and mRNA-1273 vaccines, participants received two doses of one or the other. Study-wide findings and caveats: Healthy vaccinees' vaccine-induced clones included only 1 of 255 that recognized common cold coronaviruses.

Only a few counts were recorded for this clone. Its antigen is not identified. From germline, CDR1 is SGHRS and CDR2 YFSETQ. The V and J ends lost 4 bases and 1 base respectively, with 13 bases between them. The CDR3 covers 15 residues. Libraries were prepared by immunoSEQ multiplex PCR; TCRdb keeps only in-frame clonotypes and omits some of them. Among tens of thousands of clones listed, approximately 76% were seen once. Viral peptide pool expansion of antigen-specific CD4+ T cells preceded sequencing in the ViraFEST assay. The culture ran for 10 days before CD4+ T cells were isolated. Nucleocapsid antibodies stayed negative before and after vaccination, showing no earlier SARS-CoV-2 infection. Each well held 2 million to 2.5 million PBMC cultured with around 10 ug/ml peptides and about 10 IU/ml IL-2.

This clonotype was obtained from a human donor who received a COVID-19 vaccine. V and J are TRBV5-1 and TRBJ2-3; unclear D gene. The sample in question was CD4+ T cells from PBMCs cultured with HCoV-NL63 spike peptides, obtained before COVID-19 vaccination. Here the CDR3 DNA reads TGCGCCAGCAGCCCTGGTAACATTCGCACAGATACGCAGTATTTT. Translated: CASSPGNIRTDTQYF.